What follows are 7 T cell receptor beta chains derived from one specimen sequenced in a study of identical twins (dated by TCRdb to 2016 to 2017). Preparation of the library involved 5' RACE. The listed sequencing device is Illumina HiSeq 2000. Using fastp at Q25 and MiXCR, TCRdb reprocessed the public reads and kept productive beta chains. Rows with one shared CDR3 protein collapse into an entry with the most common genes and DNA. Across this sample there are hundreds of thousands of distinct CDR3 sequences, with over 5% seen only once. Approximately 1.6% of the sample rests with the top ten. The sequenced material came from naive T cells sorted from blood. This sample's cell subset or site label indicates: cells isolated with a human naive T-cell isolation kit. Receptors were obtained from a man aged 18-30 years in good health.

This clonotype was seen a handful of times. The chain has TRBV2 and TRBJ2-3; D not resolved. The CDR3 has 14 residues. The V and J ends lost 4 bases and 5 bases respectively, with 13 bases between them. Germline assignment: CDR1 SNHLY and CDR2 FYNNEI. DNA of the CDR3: TGTGCCAGCAGTGTTGATAGGGCCCAAGATACGCAGTATTTT. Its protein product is CASSVDRAQDTQYF. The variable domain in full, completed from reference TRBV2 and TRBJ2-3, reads EPEVTQTPSHQVTQMGQEVILRCVPISNHLYFYWYRQILGQKVEFLVSFYNNEISEKSEIFDDQFSVERPDGSNFTLKIRSTKLEDSAMYFCASSVDRAQDTQYFGPGTRLTVL.

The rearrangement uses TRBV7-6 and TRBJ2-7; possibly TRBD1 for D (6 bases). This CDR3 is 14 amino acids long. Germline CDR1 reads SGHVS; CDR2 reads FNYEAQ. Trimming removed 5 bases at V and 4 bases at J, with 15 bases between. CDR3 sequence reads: CASSPPGQPYEQYF. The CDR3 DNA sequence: TGTGCCAGCAGCCCTCCGGGACAACCATACGAGCAGTACTTC.

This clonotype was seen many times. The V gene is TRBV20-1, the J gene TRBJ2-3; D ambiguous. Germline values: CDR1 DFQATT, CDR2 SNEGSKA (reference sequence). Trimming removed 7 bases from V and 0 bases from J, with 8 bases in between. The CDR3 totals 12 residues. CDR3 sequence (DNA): TGCAGTGGGGTCTCTAGCACAGATACGCAGTATTTT. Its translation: CSGVSSTDTQYF.

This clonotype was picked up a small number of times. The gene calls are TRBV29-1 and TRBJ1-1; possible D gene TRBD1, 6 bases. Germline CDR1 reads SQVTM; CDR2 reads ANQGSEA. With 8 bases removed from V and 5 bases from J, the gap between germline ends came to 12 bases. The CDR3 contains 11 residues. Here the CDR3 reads CSPGQGTEAFF. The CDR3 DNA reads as TGCAGCCCCGGCCAGGGGACTGAAGCTTTCTTT.

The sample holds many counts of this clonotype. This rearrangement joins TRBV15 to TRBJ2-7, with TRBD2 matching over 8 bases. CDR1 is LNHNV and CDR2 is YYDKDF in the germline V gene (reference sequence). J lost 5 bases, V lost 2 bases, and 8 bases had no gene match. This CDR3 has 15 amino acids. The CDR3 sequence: CATSRRSGSFHEQYF. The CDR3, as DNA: TGTGCCACCAGCAGAAGAAGCGGGAGCTTCCACGAGCAGTACTTC.

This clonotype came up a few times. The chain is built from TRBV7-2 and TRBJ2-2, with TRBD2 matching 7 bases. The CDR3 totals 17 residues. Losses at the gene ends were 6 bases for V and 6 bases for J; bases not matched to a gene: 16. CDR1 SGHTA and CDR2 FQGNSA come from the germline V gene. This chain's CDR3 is CASRPRGGGSIAGELFF. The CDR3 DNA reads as TGTGCCAGCAGACCCCGGGGCGGCGGGAGTATCGCCGGGGAGCTGTTTTTT.

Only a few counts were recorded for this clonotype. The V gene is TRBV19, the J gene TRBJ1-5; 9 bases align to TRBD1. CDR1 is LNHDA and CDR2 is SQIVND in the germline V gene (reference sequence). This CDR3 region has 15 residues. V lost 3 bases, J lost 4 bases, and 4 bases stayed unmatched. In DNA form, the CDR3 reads TGTGCCAGTAGTATGTCGACAGGGGGTAATCAGCCCCAGCATTTT. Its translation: CASSMSTGGNQPQHF.